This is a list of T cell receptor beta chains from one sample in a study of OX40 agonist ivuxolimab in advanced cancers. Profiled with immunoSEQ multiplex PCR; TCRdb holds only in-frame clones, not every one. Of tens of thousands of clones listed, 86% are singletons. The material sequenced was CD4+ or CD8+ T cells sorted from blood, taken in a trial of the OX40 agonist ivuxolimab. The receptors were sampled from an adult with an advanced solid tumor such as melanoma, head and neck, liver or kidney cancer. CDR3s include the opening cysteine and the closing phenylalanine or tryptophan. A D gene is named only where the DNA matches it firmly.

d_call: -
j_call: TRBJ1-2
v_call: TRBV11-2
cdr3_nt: TGTGCCAGCAGCTCACCGCGGACGGAAGCTAACTATGGCTACACCTTC
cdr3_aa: CASSSPRTEANYGYTF

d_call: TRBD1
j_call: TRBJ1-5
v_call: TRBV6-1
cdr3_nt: TGTGCCAGCAGTATGGACAGGGGTGATCAGCCCCAGCATTTT
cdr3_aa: CASSMDRGDQPQHF

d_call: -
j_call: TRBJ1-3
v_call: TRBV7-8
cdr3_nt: TGTGCCAGCAGCCTCCGGGACATACTTCCTCGGCCGGGAAACACCATATATTTT
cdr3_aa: CASSLRDILPRPGNTIYF

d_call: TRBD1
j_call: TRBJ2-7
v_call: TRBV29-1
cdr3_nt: TGCAGCGTCCACCTGGGACAGAACTCCTACGAGCAGTACTTC
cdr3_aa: CSVHLGQNSYEQYF

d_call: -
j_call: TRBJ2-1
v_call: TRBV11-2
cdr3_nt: TGTGCCAGCACCCTGGCCTATGAGCAGTTCTTC
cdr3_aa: CASTLAYEQFF

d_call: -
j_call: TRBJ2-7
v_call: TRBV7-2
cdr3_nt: TGTGCCAGCAGCTTATTCTCCGAGCAGTACTTC
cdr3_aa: CASSLFSEQYF

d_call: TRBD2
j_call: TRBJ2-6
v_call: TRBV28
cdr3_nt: TGTGCCAGCAGAGTCGGACTAGCTTCTGGGGCCAACGTCCTGACTTTC
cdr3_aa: CASRVGLASGANVLTF

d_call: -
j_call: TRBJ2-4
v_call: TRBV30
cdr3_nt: TGTGCCTGGGGACAGGGAGCGGGAGCTATAGCCAAAAACATTCAGTACTTC
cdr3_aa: CAWGQGAGAIAKNIQYF

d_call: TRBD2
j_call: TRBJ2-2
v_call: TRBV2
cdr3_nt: TGTGCCAGCAGTCTACAACGACTAGCGGGAGGGCCCCATATTAACACCGGGGAGCTGTTTTTT
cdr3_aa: CASSLQRLAGGPHINTGELFF

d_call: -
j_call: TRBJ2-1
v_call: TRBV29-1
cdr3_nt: TGCAGCGTTGATGGGGAGATGGCGGATGAGCAGTTCTTC
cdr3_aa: CSVDGEMADEQFF